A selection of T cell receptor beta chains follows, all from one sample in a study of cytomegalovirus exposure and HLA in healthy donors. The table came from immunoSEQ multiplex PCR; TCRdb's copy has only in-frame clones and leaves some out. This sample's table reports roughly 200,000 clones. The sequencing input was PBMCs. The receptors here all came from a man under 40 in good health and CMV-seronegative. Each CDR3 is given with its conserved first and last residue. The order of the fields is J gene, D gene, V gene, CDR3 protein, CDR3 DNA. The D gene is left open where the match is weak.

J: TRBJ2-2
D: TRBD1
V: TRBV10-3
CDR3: CAVQPGTGENTGELFF
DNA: TGTGCCGTCCAGCCCGGGACAGGGGAGAACACCGGGGAGCTGTTTTTT

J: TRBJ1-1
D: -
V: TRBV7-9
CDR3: CASSLETLGNLLNTEAFF
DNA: TGTGCCAGCAGCTTAGAAACACTAGGGAATCTATTGAACACTGAAGCTTTCTTT

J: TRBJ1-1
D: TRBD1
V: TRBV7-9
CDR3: CASSFRQGAGNTEAFF
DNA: TGTGCCAGCAGCTTTCGACAGGGGGCGGGAAACACTGAAGCTTTCTTT

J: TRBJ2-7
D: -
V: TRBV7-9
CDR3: CASSSSHPAGRFYEQYF
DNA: TGTGCCAGCAGCTCGTCGCATCCGGCAGGGCGATTCTACGAGCAGTACTTC

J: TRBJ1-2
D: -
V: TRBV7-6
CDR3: CASSPDISRGYTF
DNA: TGTGCCAGCAGCCCCGACATCTCCCGGGGCTACACCTTC

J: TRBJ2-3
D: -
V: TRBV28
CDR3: CASYGGTSTDTQYF
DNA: TGTGCCAGCTATGGCGGAACTAGCACAGATACGCAGTATTTT

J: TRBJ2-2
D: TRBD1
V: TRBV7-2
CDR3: CASSTDRSSGGELFF
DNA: TGTGCCAGCAGCACGGACAGGTCCAGCGGCGGGGAGCTGTTTTTT

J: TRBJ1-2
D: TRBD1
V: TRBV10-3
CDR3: CAISGRDRGLNYGYTF
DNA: TGTGCCATCAGTGGCCGGGACAGGGGGCTGAACTATGGCTACACCTTC

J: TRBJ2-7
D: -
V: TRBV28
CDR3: CASSLSPGPEQYF
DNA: TGTGCCAGCAGTTTATCCCCAGGCCCCGAGCAGTACTTC

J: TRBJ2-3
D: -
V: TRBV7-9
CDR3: CASSGGTEDYFTQYF
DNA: TGTGCCAGCAGCGGCGGGACAGAGGACTATTTTACGCAGTATTTT

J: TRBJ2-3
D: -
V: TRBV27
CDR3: CASSLSGTDTQYF
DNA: TGTGCCAGCAGCCTTAGCGGCACAGATACGCAGTATTTT

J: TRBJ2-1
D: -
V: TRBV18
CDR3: CASSPGTGQEQFF
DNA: TGTGCCAGCTCACCCGGGACCGGACAGGAGCAGTTCTTC

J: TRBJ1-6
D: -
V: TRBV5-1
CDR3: CASSSETGYNLSPLHF
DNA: TGCGCCAGCAGCTCCGAGACAGGATATAATCTCTCACCCCTCCACTTT

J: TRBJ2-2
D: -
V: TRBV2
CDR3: CASTIDRVGLNTGELFF
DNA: TGTGCCAGCACCATAGATCGGGTGGGACTTAACACCGGGGAGCTGTTTTTT

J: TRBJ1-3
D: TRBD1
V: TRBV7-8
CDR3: CASSFPDRGGENTIYF
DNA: TGTGCCAGCAGCTTCCCTGACAGGGGAGGGGAAAACACCATATATTTT

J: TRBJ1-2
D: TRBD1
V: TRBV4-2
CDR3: CASSQDGTAYGYTF
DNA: TGTGCCAGCAGCCAAGATGGGACAGCATATGGCTACACCTTC

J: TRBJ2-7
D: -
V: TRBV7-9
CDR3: CASSLNYDTNSYEQYF
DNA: TGTGCCAGCAGCTTAAATTATGACACCAACTCCTACGAGCAGTACTTC

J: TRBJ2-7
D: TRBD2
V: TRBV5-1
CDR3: CASSFSSGSGSSYEQYF
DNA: TGCGCCAGCAGCTTTTCGTCGGGGAGCGGGAGCTCCTACGAGCAGTACTTC

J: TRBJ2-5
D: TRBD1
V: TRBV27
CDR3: CASSLDQGQGEETQYF
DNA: TGTGCCAGCAGTTTAGATCAGGGACAGGGGGAAGAGACCCAGTACTTC

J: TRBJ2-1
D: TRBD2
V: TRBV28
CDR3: CASSPASGRYNEQFF
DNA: TGTGCCAGCAGCCCTGCTAGCGGGAGGTACAATGAGCAGTTCTTC

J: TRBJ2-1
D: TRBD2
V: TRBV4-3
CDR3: CASSHGGGHNEQFF
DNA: TGCGCCAGCAGCCACGGCGGGGGGCACAATGAGCAGTTCTTC

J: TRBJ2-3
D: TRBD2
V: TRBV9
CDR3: CASSVGGSADTQYF
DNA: TGTGCCAGCAGCGTAGGCGGGAGTGCAGATACGCAGTATTTT

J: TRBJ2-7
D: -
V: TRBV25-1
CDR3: CASSDVYEQYF
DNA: TGTGCCAGCAGTGACGTGTACGAGCAGTACTTC

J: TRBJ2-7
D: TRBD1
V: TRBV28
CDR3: CASSFDRAYEQYF
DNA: TGTGCCAGCAGTTTCGACAGGGCCTACGAGCAGTACTTC

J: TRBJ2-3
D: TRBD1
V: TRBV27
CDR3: CASSFRTGGITASTDTQYF
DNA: TGTGCCAGCAGTTTTCGGACAGGTGGTATTACCGCTAGCACAGATACGCAGTATTTT

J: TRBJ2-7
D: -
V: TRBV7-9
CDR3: CASSFGGSSYEQYF
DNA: TGTGCCAGCAGCTTTGGGGGGAGCTCCTACGAGCAGTACTTC

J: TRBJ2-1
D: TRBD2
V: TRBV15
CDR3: CATSHRTSGSWNEQFF
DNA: TGTGCCACCAGCCATAGGACTAGCGGGAGTTGGAATGAGCAGTTCTTC

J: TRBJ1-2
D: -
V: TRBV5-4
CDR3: CASSPTGGNYGYTF
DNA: TGTGCCAGCAGCCCCACGGGGGGTAACTATGGCTACACCTTC

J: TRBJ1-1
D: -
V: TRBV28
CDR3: CASSSTTEAFF
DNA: TGTGCCAGCAGTTCGACAACTGAAGCTTTCTTT

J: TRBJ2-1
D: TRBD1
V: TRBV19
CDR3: CASSSASGTGILYEQFF
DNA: TGTGCCAGTAGTTCCGCCTCCGGGACAGGGATACTCTACGAGCAGTTCTTC

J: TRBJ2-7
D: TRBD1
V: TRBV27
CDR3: CASSSGGEQYF
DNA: TGTGCCAGCAGTTCAGGGGGCGAGCAGTACTTC

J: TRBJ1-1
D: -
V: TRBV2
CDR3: CATAGSVSGEAFF
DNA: TGTGCCACAGCCGGTTCCGTTTCGGGGGAAGCTTTCTTT

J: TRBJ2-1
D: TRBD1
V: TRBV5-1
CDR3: CASSLGQGDNEQFF
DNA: TGCGCCAGCAGCTTGGGACAGGGAGACAATGAGCAGTTCTTC

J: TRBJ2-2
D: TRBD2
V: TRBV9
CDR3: CASSARGGNTGELFF
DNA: TGTGCCAGCAGCGCCCGGGGGGGCAACACCGGGGAGCTGTTTTTT

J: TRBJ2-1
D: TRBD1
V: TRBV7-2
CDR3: CASSFRQGGHEQFF
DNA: TGTGCCAGCAGCTTCCGACAGGGTGGCCATGAGCAGTTCTTC

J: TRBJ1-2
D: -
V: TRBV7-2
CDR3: CASRQARGSNYGYTF
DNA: TGTGCCAGCAGGCAGGCCAGGGGCTCTAACTATGGCTACACCTTC

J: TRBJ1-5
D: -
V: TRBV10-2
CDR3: CASSTGGQPQHF
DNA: TGCGCCAGCAGTACCGGGGGTCAGCCCCAGCATTTT

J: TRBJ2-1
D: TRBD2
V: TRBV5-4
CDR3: CASSLDRGSGGFWEQFF
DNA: TGTGCCAGCAGCTTAGATAGAGGTAGCGGGGGTTTCTGGGAGCAGTTCTTC

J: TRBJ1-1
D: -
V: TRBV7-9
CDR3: CASNNLRNRDTEAFF
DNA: TGTGCCAGCAACAACCTTAGAAACAGGGATACTGAAGCTTTCTTT

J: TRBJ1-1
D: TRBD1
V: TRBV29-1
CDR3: CSVYEPTGHAEAFF
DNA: TGCAGCGTTTATGAACCGACAGGGCATGCTGAAGCTTTCTTT

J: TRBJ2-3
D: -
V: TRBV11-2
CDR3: CASSLVLSDSSTDTQYF
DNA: TGTGCCAGCAGCTTAGTTTTGAGTGATTCTAGCACAGATACGCAGTATTTT

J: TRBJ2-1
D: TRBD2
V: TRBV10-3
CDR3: CAIKGLAAEYEQFF
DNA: TGTGCCATCAAGGGACTAGCCGCCGAGTATGAGCAGTTCTTC

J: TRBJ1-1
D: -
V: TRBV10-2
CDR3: CASSERTDSSGQAFF
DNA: TGCGCCAGCAGTGAGCGGACGGACAGTAGTGGTCAGGCTTTCTTT

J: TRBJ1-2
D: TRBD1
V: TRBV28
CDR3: CASRTQGAGGYTF
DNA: TGTGCCAGCAGGACCCAGGGGGCCGGAGGCTACACCTTC

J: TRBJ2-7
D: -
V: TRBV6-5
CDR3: CASSYGAWDSYEQYF
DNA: TGTGCCAGCAGTTACGGGGCATGGGACTCCTACGAGCAGTACTTC

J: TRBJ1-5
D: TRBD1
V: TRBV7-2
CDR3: CASSLDAGGYQPQHF
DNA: TGTGCCAGCAGCTTAGATGCAGGGGGTTATCAGCCCCAGCATTTT

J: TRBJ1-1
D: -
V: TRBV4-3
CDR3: CASSQGAVNTEAFF
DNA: TGCGCCAGCAGCCAAGGAGCGGTAAACACTGAAGCTTTCTTT

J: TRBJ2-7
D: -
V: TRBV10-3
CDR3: CAISETTPYEQYF
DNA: TGTGCCATCAGTGAAACTACCCCCTACGAGCAGTACTTC

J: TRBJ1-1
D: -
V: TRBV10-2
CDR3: CASSELAGIGYTEAFF
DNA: TGCGCCAGCAGTGAGTTAGCAGGGATTGGGTACACTGAAGCTTTCTTT

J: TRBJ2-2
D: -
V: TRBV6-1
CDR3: CASSVQGISTGELFF
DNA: TGTGCCAGCAGTGTACAGGGTATAAGCACCGGGGAGCTGTTTTTT

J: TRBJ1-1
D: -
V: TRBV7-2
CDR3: CASSLVAGVATEAFF
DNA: TGTGCCAGCAGCTTAGTGGCCGGGGTTGCCACTGAAGCTTTCTTT

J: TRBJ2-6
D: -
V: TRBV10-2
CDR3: CASSDGELVSGANVLTF
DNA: TGCGCCAGCAGTGACGGGGAGCTGGTCTCTGGGGCCAACGTCCTGACTTTC